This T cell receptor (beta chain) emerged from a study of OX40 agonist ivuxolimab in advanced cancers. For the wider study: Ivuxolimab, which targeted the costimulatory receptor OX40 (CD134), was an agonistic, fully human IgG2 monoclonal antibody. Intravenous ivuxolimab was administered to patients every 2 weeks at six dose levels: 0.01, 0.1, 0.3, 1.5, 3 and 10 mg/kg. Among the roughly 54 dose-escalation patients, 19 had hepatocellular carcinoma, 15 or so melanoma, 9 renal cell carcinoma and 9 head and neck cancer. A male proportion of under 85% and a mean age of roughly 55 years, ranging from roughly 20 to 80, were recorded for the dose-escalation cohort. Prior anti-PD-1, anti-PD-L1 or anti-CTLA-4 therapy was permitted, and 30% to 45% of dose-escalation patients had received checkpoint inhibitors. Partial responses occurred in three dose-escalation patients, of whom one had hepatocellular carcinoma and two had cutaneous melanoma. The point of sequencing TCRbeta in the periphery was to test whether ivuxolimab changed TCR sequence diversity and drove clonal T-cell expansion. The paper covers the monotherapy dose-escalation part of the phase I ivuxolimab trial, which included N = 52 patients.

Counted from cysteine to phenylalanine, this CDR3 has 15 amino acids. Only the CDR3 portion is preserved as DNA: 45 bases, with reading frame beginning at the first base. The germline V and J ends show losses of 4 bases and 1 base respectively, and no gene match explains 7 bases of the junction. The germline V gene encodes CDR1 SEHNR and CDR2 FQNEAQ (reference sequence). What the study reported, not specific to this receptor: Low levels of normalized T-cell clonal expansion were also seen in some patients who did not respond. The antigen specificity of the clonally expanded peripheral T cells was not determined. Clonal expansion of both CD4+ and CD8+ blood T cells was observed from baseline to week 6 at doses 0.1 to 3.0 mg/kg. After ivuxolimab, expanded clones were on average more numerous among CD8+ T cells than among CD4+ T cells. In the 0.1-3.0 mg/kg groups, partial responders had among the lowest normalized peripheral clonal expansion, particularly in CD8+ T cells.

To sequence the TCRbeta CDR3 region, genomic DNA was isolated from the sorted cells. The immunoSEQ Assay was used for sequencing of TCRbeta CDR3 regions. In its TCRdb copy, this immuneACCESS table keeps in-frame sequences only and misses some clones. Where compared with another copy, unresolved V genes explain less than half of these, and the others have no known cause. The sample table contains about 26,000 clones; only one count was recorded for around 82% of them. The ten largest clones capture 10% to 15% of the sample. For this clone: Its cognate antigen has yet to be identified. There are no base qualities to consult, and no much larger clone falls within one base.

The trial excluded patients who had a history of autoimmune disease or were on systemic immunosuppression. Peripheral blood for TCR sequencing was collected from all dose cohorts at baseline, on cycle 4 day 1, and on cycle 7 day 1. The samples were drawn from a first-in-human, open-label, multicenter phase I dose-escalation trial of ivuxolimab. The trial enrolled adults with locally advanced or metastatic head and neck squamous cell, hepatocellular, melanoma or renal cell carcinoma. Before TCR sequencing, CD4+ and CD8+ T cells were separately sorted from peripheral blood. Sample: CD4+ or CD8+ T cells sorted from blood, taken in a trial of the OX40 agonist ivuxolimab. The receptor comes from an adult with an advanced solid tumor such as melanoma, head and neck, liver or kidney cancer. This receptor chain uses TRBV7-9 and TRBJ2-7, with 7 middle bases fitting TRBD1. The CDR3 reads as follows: CASSSGTAKSYEQYF. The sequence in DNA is TGTGCCAGCAGCTCCGGGACAGCCAAATCCTACGAGCAGTACTTC.